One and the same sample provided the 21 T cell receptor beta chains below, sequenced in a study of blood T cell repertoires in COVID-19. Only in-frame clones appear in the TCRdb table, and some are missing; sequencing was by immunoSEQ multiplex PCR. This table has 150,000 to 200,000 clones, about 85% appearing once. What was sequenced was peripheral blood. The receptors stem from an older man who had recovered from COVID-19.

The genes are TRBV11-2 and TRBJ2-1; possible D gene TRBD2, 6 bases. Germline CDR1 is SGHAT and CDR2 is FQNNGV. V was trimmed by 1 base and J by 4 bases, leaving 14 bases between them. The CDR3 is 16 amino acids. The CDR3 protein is CASSLVSAGSYNEQFF. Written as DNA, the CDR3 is TGTGCCAGCAGCTTAGTATCGGCGGGATCATACAATGAGCAGTTCTTC.

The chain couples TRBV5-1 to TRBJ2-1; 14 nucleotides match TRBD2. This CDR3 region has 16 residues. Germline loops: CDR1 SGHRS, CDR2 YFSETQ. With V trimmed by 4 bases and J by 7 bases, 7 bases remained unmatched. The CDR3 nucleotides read TGCGCCAGCAGCCCCCCGGGACTAGCGGGAGTAAATGAGCAGTTCTTC. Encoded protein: CASSPPGLAGVNEQFF.

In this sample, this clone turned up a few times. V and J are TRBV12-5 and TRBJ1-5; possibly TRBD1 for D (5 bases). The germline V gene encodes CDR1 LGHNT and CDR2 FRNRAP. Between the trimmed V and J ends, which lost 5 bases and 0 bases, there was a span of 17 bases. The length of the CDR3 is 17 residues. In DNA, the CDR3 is TGTGCTAGTGGTCCCCCATTGGGGCAGTATAGCAATCAGCCCCAGCATTTT. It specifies CASGPPLGQYSNQPQHF.

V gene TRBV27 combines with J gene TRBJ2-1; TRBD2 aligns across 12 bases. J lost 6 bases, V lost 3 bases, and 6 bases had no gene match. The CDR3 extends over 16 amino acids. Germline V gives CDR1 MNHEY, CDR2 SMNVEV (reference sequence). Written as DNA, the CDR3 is TGTGCCAGCAGTTTCCGACTAGCGGGAGTTGGCAATGAGCAGTTCTTC. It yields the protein CASSFRLAGVGNEQFF.

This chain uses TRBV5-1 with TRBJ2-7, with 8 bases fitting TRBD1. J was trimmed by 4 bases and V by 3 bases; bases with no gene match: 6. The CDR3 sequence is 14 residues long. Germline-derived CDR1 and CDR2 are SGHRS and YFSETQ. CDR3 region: CASSSAGGFYEQYF. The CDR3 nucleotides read TGCGCCAGCAGCTCCGCAGGGGGCTTTTACGAGCAGTACTTC.

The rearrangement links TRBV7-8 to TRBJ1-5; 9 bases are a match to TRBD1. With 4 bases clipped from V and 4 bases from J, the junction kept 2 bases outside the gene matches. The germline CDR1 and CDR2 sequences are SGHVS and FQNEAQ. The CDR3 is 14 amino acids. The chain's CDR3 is CASSSTGGNQPQHF. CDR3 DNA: TGTGCCAGCAGCTCGACAGGGGGGAATCAGCCCCAGCATTTT. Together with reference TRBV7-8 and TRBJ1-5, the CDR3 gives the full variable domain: GAGVSQSPRYKVAKRGQDVALRCDPISGHVSLFWYQQALGQGPEFLTYFQNEAQLDKSGLPSDRFFAERPEGSVSTLKIQRTQQEDSAVYLCASSSTGGNQPQHFGDGTRLSIL.

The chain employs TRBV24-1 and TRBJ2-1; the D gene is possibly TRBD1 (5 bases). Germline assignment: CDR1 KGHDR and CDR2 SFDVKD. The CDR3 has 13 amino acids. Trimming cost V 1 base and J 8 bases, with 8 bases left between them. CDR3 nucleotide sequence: TGTGCCACCAGTGATTTCAGGGCCGATGAGCAGTTCTTC. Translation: CATSDFRADEQFF.

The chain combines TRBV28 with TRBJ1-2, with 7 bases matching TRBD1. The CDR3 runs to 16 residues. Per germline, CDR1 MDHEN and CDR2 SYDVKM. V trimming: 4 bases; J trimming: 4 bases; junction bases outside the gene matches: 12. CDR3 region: CASSSAGGGAPYGYTF. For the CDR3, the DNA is TGTGCCAGCAGTTCGGCGGGAGGGGGCGCCCCCTATGGCTACACCTTC.

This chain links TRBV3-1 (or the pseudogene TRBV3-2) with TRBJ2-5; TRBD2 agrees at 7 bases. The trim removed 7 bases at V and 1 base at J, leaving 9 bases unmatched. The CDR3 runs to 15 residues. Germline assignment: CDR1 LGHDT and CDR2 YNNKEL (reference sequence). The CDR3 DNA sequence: TGTGCCAGCACGGCTCTAGCGGAACTCCAAGAGACCCAGTACTTC. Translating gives CASTALAELQETQYF.

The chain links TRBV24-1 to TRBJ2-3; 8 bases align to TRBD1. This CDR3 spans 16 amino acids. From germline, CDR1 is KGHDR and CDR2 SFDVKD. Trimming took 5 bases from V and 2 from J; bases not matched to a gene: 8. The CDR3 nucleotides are TGTGCCACCAGTGGAGAACGGACAGGGAACACAGATACGCAGTATTTT. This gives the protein CATSGERTGNTDTQYF.

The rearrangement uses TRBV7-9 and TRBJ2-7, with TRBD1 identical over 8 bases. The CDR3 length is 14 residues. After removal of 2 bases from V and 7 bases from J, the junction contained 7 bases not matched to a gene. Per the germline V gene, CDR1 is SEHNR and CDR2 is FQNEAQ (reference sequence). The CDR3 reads CASSLLGQGGEQYF. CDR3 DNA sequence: TGTGCCAGCAGCTTATTAGGACAGGGAGGTGAGCAGTACTTC.

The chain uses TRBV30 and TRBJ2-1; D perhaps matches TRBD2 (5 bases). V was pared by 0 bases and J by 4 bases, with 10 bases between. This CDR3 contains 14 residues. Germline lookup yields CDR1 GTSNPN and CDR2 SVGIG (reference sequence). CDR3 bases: TGTGCCTGGAGTGTTGGCGGGTCTTACAATGAGCAGTTCTTC. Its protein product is CAWSVGGSYNEQFF.

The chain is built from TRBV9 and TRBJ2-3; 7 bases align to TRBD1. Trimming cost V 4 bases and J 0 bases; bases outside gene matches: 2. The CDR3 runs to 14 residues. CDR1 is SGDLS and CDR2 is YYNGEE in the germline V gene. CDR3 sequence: CASSPQGSTDTQYF. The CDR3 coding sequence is TGTGCCAGCAGCCCACAGGGGAGCACAGATACGCAGTATTTT.

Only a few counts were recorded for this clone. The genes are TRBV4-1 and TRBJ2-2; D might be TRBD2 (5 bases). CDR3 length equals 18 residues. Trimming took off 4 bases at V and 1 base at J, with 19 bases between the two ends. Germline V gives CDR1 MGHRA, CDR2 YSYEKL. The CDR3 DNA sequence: TGCGCCAGCAGCCCAAGACCCGGTATCGGGGAGAACACCGGGGAGCTGTTTTTT. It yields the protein CASSPRPGIGENTGELFF.

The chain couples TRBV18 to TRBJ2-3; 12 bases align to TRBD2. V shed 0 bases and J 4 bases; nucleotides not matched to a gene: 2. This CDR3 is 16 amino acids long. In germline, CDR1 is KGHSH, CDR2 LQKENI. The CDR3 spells CASSPPSSGRADTQYF. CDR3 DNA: TGTGCCAGCTCACCACCCTCTAGCGGGAGGGCAGATACGCAGTATTTT.

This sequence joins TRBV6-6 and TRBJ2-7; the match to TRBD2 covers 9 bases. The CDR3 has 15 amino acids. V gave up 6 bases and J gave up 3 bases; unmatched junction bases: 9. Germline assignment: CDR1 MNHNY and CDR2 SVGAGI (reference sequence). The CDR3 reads CASSSPLTSGYEQYF. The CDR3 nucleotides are TGTGCCAGCAGCTCTCCCCTGACTAGCGGCTACGAGCAGTACTTC.

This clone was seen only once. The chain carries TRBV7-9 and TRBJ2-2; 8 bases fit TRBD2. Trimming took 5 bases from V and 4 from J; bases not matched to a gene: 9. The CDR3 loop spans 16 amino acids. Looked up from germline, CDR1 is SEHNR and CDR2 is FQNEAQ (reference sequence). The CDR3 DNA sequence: TGTGCCAGCAGCCCCTTTGGGCTAGCGGGCACCGGGGAGCTGTTTTTT. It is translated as CASSPFGLAGTGELFF.

Here the CDR3 reads CASSNSGSSYNEQFF. CDR3 bases: TGTGCCAGCAGTAATAGCGGGAGCTCCTACAATGAGCAGTTCTTC. The rearrangement uses TRBV11-2 and TRBJ2-1, with 9 bases fitting TRBD2. This CDR3 is built from 15 residues. In germline, CDR1 is SGHAT, CDR2 FQNNGV. J gave up 0 bases and V 6 bases, and 3 bases lay outside the gene matches.

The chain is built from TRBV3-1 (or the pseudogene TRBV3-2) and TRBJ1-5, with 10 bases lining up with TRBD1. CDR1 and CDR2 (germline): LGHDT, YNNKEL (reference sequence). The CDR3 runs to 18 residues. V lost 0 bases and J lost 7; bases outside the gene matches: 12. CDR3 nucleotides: TGTGCCAGCAGCCAAGATCTGATGACAGGGGGCGTAGAACAGCCCCAGCATTTT. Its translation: CASSQDLMTGGVEQPQHF.

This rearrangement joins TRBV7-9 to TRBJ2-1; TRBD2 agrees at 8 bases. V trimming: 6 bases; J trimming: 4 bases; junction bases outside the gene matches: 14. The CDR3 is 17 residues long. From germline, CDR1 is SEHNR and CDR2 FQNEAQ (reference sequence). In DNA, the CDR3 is TGTGCCAGCAGACGGGGCCGGGGTAGCGGGATTTACAATGAGCAGTTCTTC. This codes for CASRRGRGSGIYNEQFF.

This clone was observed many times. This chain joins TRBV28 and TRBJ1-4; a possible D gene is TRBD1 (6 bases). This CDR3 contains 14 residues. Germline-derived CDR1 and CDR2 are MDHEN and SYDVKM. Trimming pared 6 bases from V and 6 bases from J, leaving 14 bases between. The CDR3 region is CASSHRDIYEKLFF. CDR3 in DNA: TGTGCCAGCAGCCACCGGGACATCTATGAAAAACTGTTTTTT. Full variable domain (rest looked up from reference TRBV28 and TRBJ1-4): DVKVTQSSRYLVKRTGEKVFLECVQDMDHENMFWYRQDPGLGLRLIYFSYDVKMKEKGDIPEGYSVSREKKERFSLILESASTNQTSMYLCASSHRDIYEKLFFGSGTQLSVL.